This entry lists 14 T cell receptor beta chains sequenced from one sample in a study of regulatory T cells in long-lasting Graves disease. Sequencing libraries for TCR beta were prepared with iRepertoire HTBI primers and Arm-PCR of CDR3 regions. TCRdb ran MiXCR on the multiplex PCR reads and lists one entry per CDR3 protein. The data hold about 300,000 distinct CDR3 sequences, with approximately 20% observed a single time. The time point here: persistent/refractory GD, antithyroid drugs over 5 years with positive TRAb. Generation of the TCR library employed RNA extracted from PBMCs. The source material was peripheral blood mononuclear cells (PBMCs), sampled when the disease was refractory, from a patient treated with antithyroid drugs. These receptors were collected from a female donor with Graves disease.

In this sample, this clonotype turned up many times. J is TRBJ1-2 and V is TRBV28; D is undetermined. The CDR3 runs to 23 residues. V was pared by 5 bases and J by 5 bases, with 42 bases between. CDR1 is MDHEN and CDR2 is SYDVKM in the germline V gene. The CDR3 here is CASSLPGAEVPPTTPGRRYGYTF. The CDR3 nucleotides read TGTGCCAGCAGTCTACCGGGTGCTGAGGTGCCACCCACAACCCCAGGACGCCGATATGGCTACACCTTC.

Notes on this clonotype: This may be a read error, as it is one base from a much larger clone. The chain is built from TRBV6-5 and TRBJ1-4; D not resolved. Germline assignment: CDR1 MNHEY and CDR2 SVGAGI. There are 15 residues in the CDR3. The DNA of the CDR3 is TGTGCCAGAAGTTACTCGGGCGCAACTAATGAAAAACTGTTTTTT. This sequence encodes CARSYSGATNEKLFF.

This clonotype was counted between two and nine times. The V gene is TRBV11-3, the J gene TRBJ1-1; D is undetermined. Germline loops: CDR1 SGHNT, CDR2 YENEEA. The CDR3 loop spans 16 amino acids. The V and J ends lost 1 base and 5 bases respectively, with 17 bases between them. CDR3 DNA: TGTGCCAGCAGCTTAGCCCCAACAGAGACGAAAACTGAAGCTTTCTTT. Residues: CASSLAPTETKTEAFF.

The table lists this clonotype with a few counts. This chain joins TRBV9 and TRBJ1-4; 7 positions match TRBD1. The germline CDR1 and CDR2 sequences are SGDLS and YYNGEE. Trimming took 4 bases from V and 8 from J; bases not matched to a gene: 20. The CDR3 has 18 amino acids. The DNA of the CDR3 is TGTGCCAGCAGCCCCAGGGGGACGTTTGGGGGGCCGAAAGAAAAACTGTTTTTT. Translated: CASSPRGTFGGPKEKLFF.

To note about this clonotype: With a much larger clone just one base away, this may be a read error. The rearrangement uses TRBV2 and TRBJ2-7, with D perhaps matching TRBD1 or TRBD2 (6 bases each). The CDR3 loop spans 12 amino acids. V lost 5 bases and J lost 7, with 12 bases in between. In germline, CDR1 is SNHLY, CDR2 FYNNEI. The DNA for the CDR3 is TGTGCCAGCAGTACGGGGGCGGGGGAGCAGTACTTC. Translated: CASSTGAGEQYF.

The V and J genes are TRBV30 and TRBJ1-1, with D unresolved. The ends were cut back, 3 bases at V and 2 bases at J, with 13 bases in the middle. The CDR3 is made up of 14 amino acids. Per the germline V gene, CDR1 is GTSNPN and CDR2 is SVGIG (reference sequence). The CDR3 nucleotides are TGTGCCTGGAGGGGAGATAGGAGAAACACTGAAGCTTTCTTT. It is translated as CAWRGDRRNTEAFF. The full variable domain, in which reference TRBV30 and TRBJ1-1 provide the parts outside the CDR3, is SQTIHQWPATLVQPVGSPLSLECTVEGTSNPNLYWYRQAAGRGLQLLFYSVGIGQISSEVPQNLSASRPQDRQFILSSKKLLLSDSGFYLCAWRGDRRNTEAFFGQGTRLTVV.

This clonotype was counted ten times or more. The chain couples TRBV27 to TRBJ2-7; D may correspond to TRBD1 or TRBD2 (6 bases each). V was cut by 5 bases and J by 5 bases, with 16 bases left in between. Per the germline V gene, CDR1 is MNHEY and CDR2 is SMNVEV (reference sequence). The CDR3 consists of 14 residues. The CDR3 loop reads CASSPRGVANEQYF. CDR3 bases: TGTGCCAGCAGTCCGAGGGGGGTGGCCAACGAGCAGTACTTC.

This clonotype was detected ten times or more. This sequence joins TRBV7-2 and TRBJ1-5, with a possible D match to TRBD1 (5 bases). CDR1 and CDR2 from the germline V gene are SGHTA and FQGNSA. CDR3 size: 13 residues. Trimming removed 3 bases from V and 6 bases from J, with 9 bases in between. For the CDR3, the DNA is TGTGCCAGCAGCTTGGGGGGGGTTCAGCCCCAGCATTTT. It translates to CASSLGGVQPQHF.

This clonotype was detected many times. The rearrangement links TRBV7-2 to TRBJ2-7, with 13 bases identical to TRBD2. This CDR3 has 20 residues. V lost 3 bases, J lost 1 base, and 15 bases stayed unmatched. CDR1 and CDR2 (germline): SGHTA, FQGNSA. CDR3 residues: CASSFAYTSGRADTSYEQYF. The CDR3 DNA reads as TGTGCCAGCAGCTTTGCCTATACTAGCGGGAGGGCCGATACGTCCTACGAGCAGTACTTC.

The table lists this clonotype with many counts. In nucleotides, the CDR3 is TGCAGCGCCTTGGGACAGGGTGGAGAGACCCAGTACTTC. Translation gives CSALGQGGETQYF. This rearrangement joins TRBV29-1 to TRBJ2-5, with 9 bases fitting TRBD1. CDR3 length: 13 amino acids. V shed 7 bases, J shed 4 bases, and the junction held 7 bases outside the gene matches. From germline, CDR1 is SQVTM and CDR2 ANQGSEA. Variable domain in full (rest from reference TRBV29-1 and TRBJ2-5): SAVISQKPSRDICQRGTSLTIQCQVDSQVTMMFWYRQQPGQSLTLIATANQGSEATYESGFVIDKFPISRPNLTFSTLTVSNMSPEDSSIYLCSALGQGGETQYFGPGTRLLVL.

Note on this clonotype: A much larger clonotype is one base distant, so this may be a read error. The gene calls are TRBV12-3 or TRBV12-4 and TRBJ2-7; TRBD2 might be the D (7 bases). The CDR3 covers 14 residues. V lost 6 bases and J 3 bases, leaving 15 bases between the germline ends. The CDR3 DNA reads TGTGCCAGCAGGAACCGGGGGGCGAGCTACGAGCAGTACTTC. Translating it yields CASRNRGASYEQYF.

The chain is built from TRBV10-3 and TRBJ2-7; TRBD2 is a possible D gene (6 bases). Trimming pared 6 bases from V and 4 bases from J, leaving 13 bases between. Germline-derived CDR1 and CDR2 are ENHRY and SYGVKD. This CDR3 has 13 amino acids. The CDR3, as DNA: TGTGCCATCAGCGCCGGGACTTATTACGAGCAGTACTTC. Protein: CAISAGTYYEQYF.

A few counts support this clonotype. This rearrangement joins TRBV4-1 to TRBJ2-4; D is perhaps TRBD2 (6 bases). Germline CDR1 reads MGHRA; CDR2 reads YSYEKL. CDR3 length equals 18 residues. V lost 4 bases to trimming and J lost 0 bases, with 19 bases between them. The DNA of the CDR3 is TGCGCCAGCAGCCTCCGACCTACTCGGGAGCTAGCCAAAAACATTCAGTACTTC. This translates into CASSLRPTRELAKNIQYF.

The V and J genes are TRBV4-1 and TRBJ2-3; TRBD1 or TRBD2 may be the D gene (5 bases each). Trimming removed 5 bases from V and 7 bases from J, with 16 bases in between. The CDR3 loop spans 14 amino acids. From germline, CDR1 is MGHRA and CDR2 YSYEKL. CDR3 loop: CASSVDRDVNTQYF. The CDR3 DNA is TGCGCCAGCAGCGTAGACCGGGACGTGAATACGCAGTATTTT.